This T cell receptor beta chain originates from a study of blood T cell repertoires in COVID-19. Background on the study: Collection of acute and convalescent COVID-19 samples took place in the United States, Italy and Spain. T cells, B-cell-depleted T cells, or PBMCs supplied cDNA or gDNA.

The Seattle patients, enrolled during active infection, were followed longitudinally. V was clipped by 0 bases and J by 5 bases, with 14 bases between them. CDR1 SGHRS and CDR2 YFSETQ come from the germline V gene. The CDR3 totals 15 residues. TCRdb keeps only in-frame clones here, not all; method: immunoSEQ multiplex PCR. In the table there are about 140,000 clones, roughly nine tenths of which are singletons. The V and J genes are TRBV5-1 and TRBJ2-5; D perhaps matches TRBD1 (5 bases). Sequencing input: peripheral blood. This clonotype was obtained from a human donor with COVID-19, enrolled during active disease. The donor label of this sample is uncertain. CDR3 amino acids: CASSLAPGKDETQYF. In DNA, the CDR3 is TGCGCCAGCAGCTTGGCCCCAGGGAAGGACGAGACCCAGTACTTC.